A single TCR beta chain is shown here with its context. Its matching antigen is unknown. These data originate in a study of vaccination effects on CD4 cells after COVID-19. Study details: A median of 72 days separated the second dose and sampling. Findings and caveats of the study: Marked contraction was observed in infection-induced and vaccine-induced clones late after vaccination. Early post-infection timepoints were absent, and convalescent patients were few.

Culturing for approximately 10 days preceded CD4+ T cell isolation. Infection with SARS-CoV-2 occurred in the person between March and December 2020, and PCR confirmed it. All participants had two doses of either the BNT162b2 or mRNA-1273 vaccine. Produced via immunoSEQ multiplex PCR; TCRdb's table is partial and in-frame only. The table includes 35,000 to 45,000 clones, less than 85% detected once. With 5 bases removed from V and 2 bases from J, the gap between germline ends came to 12 bases. The CDR3 has 14 amino acids. The germline V gene encodes CDR1 SEHNR and CDR2 FQNEAQ (reference sequence). The chain links TRBV7-9 to TRBJ2-5; perhaps TRBD1 as D (6 bases). Sequencing was performed on CD4+ T cells from PBMCs cultured without peptide, taken after COVID-19 vaccination. The origin of this receptor is a human donor who had a prior SARS-CoV-2 infection. CDR3 protein: CASSAVTGQETQYF. CDR3 DNA: TGTGCCAGCAGCGCAGTAACAGGGCAAGAGACCCAGTACTTC.